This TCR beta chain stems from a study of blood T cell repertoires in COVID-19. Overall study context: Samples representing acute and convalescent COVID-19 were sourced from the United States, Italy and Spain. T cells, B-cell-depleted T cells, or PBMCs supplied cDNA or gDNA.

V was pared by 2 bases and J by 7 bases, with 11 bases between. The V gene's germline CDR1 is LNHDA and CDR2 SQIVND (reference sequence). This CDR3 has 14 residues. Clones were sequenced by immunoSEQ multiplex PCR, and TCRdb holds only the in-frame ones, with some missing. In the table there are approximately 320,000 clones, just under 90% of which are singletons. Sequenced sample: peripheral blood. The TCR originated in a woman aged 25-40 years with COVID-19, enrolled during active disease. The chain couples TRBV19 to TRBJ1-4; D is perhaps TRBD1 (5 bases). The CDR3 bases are TGTGCCAGTAGTATACAGGGAGGGGCTGAAAAACTGTTTTTT. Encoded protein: CASSIQGGAEKLFF.